This TCR beta chain was found in a study of cytomegalovirus exposure and HLA in healthy donors. Study observations and caveats: Sequencing depth across donors, presence/absence analyses assumed, was roughly uniform. Later analysis revealed greater clonal expansion in HLA-associated TCR beta chains than in equally common others. What a later analysis reportedly showed was that an Asian-associated ancestry cluster had fewer N-insertions than the approximately 700-donor mean.

The CDR3 length is 14 residues. The V and J ends lost 6 bases and 6 bases, in that order; junction bases with no gene match: 8. Germline CDR1 and CDR2: MDHEN and SYDVKM. Concerning this clone: Its antigen remains unidentified.

Both 60 Vbeta primers and 13 Jbeta primers went into the PCR. Method: immunoSEQ multiplex PCR; TCRdb's copy keeps in-frame clones and lacks some. The sample has around 100,000 clones; about 74% are singletons. The rearrangement joins TRBV28 to TRBJ1-2, with 9 bases identical to TRBD1. Sequenced: PBMCs. The sequence derives from a female donor in good health and CMV-seropositive. The CDR3 bases are TGTGCCAGCAGCGTCGGGACAGGGTTTGATGGCTACACCTTC. The encoded protein is CASSVGTGFDGYTF.